This T cell receptor (beta chain) comes out of a study of shared clonotypes between healthy human individuals. Per germline, CDR1 KGHSH and CDR2 LQKENI. This CDR3 has 15 amino acids. The junction had 3 bases not matched to a gene; V was cut back by 2 bases and J by 3 bases. In replicate PCRs of sorted subsets, approximately 210 ng DNA, about 30,000 T cell genomes, was used. The method was immunoSEQ multiplex PCR; TCRdb's version includes in-frame clones alone and lacks a portion of them. The sample yields 2 million to 3 million clones, 90% to 95% seen once. This receptor was identified in a man between 18 and 29 years old in good health. Some clones in this sample may be carry-over from other donors' samples. The rearrangement joins TRBV18 to TRBJ2-2, with 7 bases fitting TRBD1. The sample consisted of naive CD4+ T cells from PBMCs. The subset denotes: CD45RA+ positively selected. In DNA, the CDR3 is TGTGCCAGCTCACCAGGGACAGCCGACACCGGGGAGCTGTTTTTT. It specifies CASSPGTADTGELFF.